The present TCR gamma chain was sequenced within a study of gamma-delta T cells after stem cell transplantation. The CDR3 has 14 amino acids. The junction had 4 bases not matched to a gene; V was cut back by 2 bases and J by 0 bases. Germline V CDR1 and CDR2: VTNTFY, YDVSTARD (reference sequence). This clone was counted only a few times. TCRdb called clones from the RT-PCR reads again using CATT. The sample yields 1,500 to 2,000 gamma-chain clones, about 18% seen once. The chain links TRGV3 to TRGJ1 or TRGJ2. The TCR comes from a human donor. It is not recorded whose cells these are; they may come from a transplant donor. Sequencing used gamma-delta T cells. CDR3 protein: CATWDTPNYYKKLF. As DNA, the CDR3 is TGTGCCACCTGGGACACCCCGAATTATTATAAGAAACTCTTT.